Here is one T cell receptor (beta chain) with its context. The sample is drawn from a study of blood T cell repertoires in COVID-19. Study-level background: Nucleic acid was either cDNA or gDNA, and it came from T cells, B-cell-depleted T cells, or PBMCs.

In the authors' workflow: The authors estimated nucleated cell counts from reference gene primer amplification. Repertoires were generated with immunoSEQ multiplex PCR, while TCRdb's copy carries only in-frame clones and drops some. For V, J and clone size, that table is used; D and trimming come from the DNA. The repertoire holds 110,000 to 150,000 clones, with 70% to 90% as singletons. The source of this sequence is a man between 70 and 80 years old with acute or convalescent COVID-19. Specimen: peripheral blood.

CDR3 in amino acids: CASSPQGVGTYNEQFF. In nucleotides, the CDR3 is TGTGCCAGCTCACCACAGGGGGTAGGGACCTACAATGAGCAGTTCTTC. The V gene is TRBV18, the J gene TRBJ2-1; D perhaps matches TRBD1 (6 bases). The V end was cut by 1 base, the J end by 2 bases, with 12 bases between. This CDR3 has 16 amino acids. The germline V gene has CDR1 KGHSH and CDR2 LQKENI. Full variable domain (rest looked up from reference TRBV18 and TRBJ2-1): NAGVMQNPRHLVRRRGQEARLRCSPMKGHSHVYWYRQLPEEGLKFMVYLQKENIIDESGMPKERFSAEFPKEGPSILRIQQVVRGDSAAYFCASSPQGVGTYNEQFFGPGTRLTVL.